These 21 T cell receptor beta chains came from one sample sequenced in a study of beta chain features in type 1 diabetes. Expressed TCRB transcripts were sequenced because the isolated RNA had all been reverse transcribed beforehand. Here immunoSEQ multiplex PCR was the method, and the copy in TCRdb shows in-frame clones only, minus some. The data contain about 340,000 clones, roughly 8% of them seen just once; the ten biggest clones take up around 0.44%. Sequenced: central memory CD4+ T cells from blood. These receptor sequences come from a woman in her late teens or twenties in good health.

This rearrangement joins TRBV10-3 to TRBJ2-1; 9 bases line up with TRBD1. The CDR3 is made up of 21 amino acids. The V gene's germline CDR1 is ENHRY and CDR2 SYGVKD. The junction had 24 bases not matched to a gene; V was cut back by 0 bases and J by 9 bases. CDR3 sequence reads: CAISESPTLIVRDRDNGEQFF. As DNA, the CDR3 is TGTGCCATCAGTGAGTCGCCCACCTTGATTGTTCGGGACAGGGACAATGGTGAGCAGTTCTTC.

The V gene is TRBV10-2, the J gene TRBJ2-1; 14 positions agree with TRBD2. CDR1 is WSHSY and CDR2 is SAAADI in the germline V gene. CDR3 length: 17 amino acids. Losses at the gene ends were 7 bases for V and 6 bases for J; bases not matched to a gene: 11. The CDR3 nucleotides are TGCGCCAGCAAATTCCTACGTGGACTAGCGGGAGGCAATGAGCAGTTCTTC. Its protein product is CASKFLRGLAGGNEQFF.

This clone came up a few times. The CDR3 nucleotides read TGTGCCATCTCGGCAGGGGGTTTTGGAAACACCATATATTTT. Translation gives CAISAGGFGNTIYF. The V and J genes are TRBV10-3 and TRBJ1-3; 7 positions match TRBD1. The germline V gene encodes CDR1 ENHRY and CDR2 SYGVKD. Germline trimming cut 8 bases from V and 3 bases from J; bases unmatched to any gene: 7. CDR3 size: 14 residues.

J is TRBJ1-1 and V is TRBV5-1, with D possibly TRBD1 on 5 matching bases. The germline V gene encodes CDR1 SGHRS and CDR2 YFSETQ. The CDR3 consists of 13 residues. V was trimmed by 4 bases and J by 2 bases, leaving 9 bases between them. The CDR3 nucleotides read TGCGCCAGCAGCCCGGGGACTAACACTGAAGCTTTCTTT. Translated: CASSPGTNTEAFF.

This chain connects TRBV6-5 to TRBJ1-1; D unresolved. CDR1 is MNHEY, CDR2 SVGAGI, per germline. This CDR3 comprises 12 residues. V shed 4 bases and J shed 1 base, with 4 bases lying between them. CDR3 residues: CASSSPNTEAFF. CDR3 DNA sequence: TGTGCCAGCAGTTCTCCGAACACTGAAGCTTTCTTT.

This clone was counted many times. The chain is built from TRBV7-9 and TRBJ2-7, with D unclear. The CDR3 has 12 amino acids. The V end lost 5 bases, the J end lost 3 bases, and 8 bases lay between the germline ends. The germline gives CDR1 SEHNR, CDR2 FQNEAQ (reference sequence). The CDR3 DNA reads TGTGCCAGCAGCAGAGACGGCTACGAGCAGTACTTC. This gives the protein CASSRDGYEQYF.

In this sample, this clone turned up a few times. The chain links TRBV5-6 to TRBJ1-3, with D unresolved. With 0 bases removed from V and 0 bases from J, the gap between germline ends came to 7 bases. The length of the CDR3 is 15 residues. From germline, CDR1 is SGHDT and CDR2 YYEEEE. The CDR3 DNA follows: TGTGCCAGCAGCTTGGTTAGTCTCTCTGGAAACACCATATATTTT. Translated, it gives CASSLVSLSGNTIYF.

Only a few counts were recorded for this clone. One base away lies a much larger clone, so this may be a sequencing read error. The chain recombines TRBV6-6 with TRBJ1-1; D uncertain. This CDR3 contains 11 residues. Germline V CDR1 and CDR2: MNHNY, SVGAGI (reference sequence). The V and J ends lost 6 bases and 5 bases respectively, with 7 bases between them. Here the CDR3 DNA reads TGTGCCAGCAGCCCTGGGACTGAAGCTTTCTTT. Encoded protein: CASSPGTEAFF.

The chain uses TRBV7-9 and TRBJ1-1; D remains unclear. Germline lookup yields CDR1 SEHNR and CDR2 FQNEAQ (reference sequence). The CDR3 is 15 amino acids. V lost 5 bases and J lost 4, with 17 bases in between. The CDR3 DNA follows: TGTGCCAGCAGCCCCCGACTCGTGGATAGCACTGAAGCTTTCTTT. Amino acids: CASSPRLVDSTEAFF.

In this sample, this clone turned up many times. This rearrangement joins TRBV27 to TRBJ2-3; a weak D match, TRBD2 (6 bases). V was trimmed by 8 bases and J by 5 bases, leaving 11 bases between them. Germline CDR1 is MNHEY and CDR2 is SMNVEV (reference sequence). The CDR3 is 12 amino acids. The CDR3 loop is CASRGVVDTQYF. The CDR3 region has the DNA TGTGCCAGCCGCGGGGTGGTAGATACGCAGTATTTT.

The gene calls are TRBV27 and TRBJ2-3; D might be TRBD2 (6 bases). Germline assignment: CDR1 MNHEY and CDR2 SMNVEV (reference sequence). The CDR3 has 14 residues. The germline V and J ends were trimmed by 3 bases and 3 bases, with 10 bases remaining between them. The CDR3: CASSLWRGTDTQYF. The DNA of the CDR3 is TGTGCCAGCAGTTTGTGGCGGGGAACAGATACGCAGTATTTT.

This clone was recorded many times. V is TRBV18 and J is TRBJ2-7; no firm D call. CDR1 KGHSH and CDR2 LQKENI come from the germline V gene. CDR3 length equals 14 residues. V was pared by 2 bases and J by 6 bases, with 14 bases between. The CDR3 sequence: CASSPSRERVEQYF. The CDR3 coding sequence is TGTGCCAGCTCACCATCAAGGGAACGGGTCGAGCAGTACTTC.

The chain combines TRBV18 with TRBJ2-1; 10 bases are shared with TRBD1. Germline V CDR1 and CDR2: KGHSH, LQKENI. This CDR3 has 15 residues. V lost 4 bases to trimming and J lost 7 bases; unmatched junction nucleotides: 7. CDR3 region: CASSLYRTGGNEQFF. DNA for the CDR3: TGTGCCAGCTCACTATACCGGACAGGGGGGAATGAGCAGTTCTTC.

The CDR3 coding sequence is TGTGCCAGCAGCTTGGGAGGGACCCCTAATCAGCCCCAGCATTTT. Its protein is CASSLGGTPNQPQHF. This chain joins TRBV5-6 and TRBJ1-5; a possible D gene is TRBD1 (5 bases). V lost 0 bases and J 4 bases, leaving 11 bases between the germline ends. CDR1 SGHDT and CDR2 YYEEEE come from the germline V gene. This CDR3 has 15 residues.

This clone turned up a few times. The chain links TRBV2 to TRBJ1-5; D is ambiguous. V was pared by 3 bases and J by 1 base, with 4 bases between. Per germline, CDR1 SNHLY and CDR2 FYNNEI. The CDR3 is made up of 13 amino acids. The CDR3 loop reads CASSDNSNQPQHF. CDR3 nucleotide sequence: TGTGCCAGCAGTGATAACAGCAATCAGCCCCAGCATTTT.

The chain uses TRBV7-2 and TRBJ1-2, with D possibly being TRBD1 (6 bases). CDR1 is SGHTA, CDR2 FQGNSA, per germline. The CDR3 extends over 14 amino acids. V lost 3 bases and J lost 3, with 11 bases in between. The CDR3 region is CASSLGGFDYGYTF. The CDR3 DNA sequence: TGTGCCAGCAGCTTGGGGGGCTTCGACTATGGCTACACCTTC.

This clone was counted between two and nine times. V is TRBV7-2 and J is TRBJ1-1, with D maybe TRBD1 (5 bases). V lost 6 bases, J lost 2 bases, and 16 bases lay in between. The CDR3 covers 15 residues. Germline V CDR1 and CDR2: SGHTA, FQGNSA. CDR3 region: CASSPAGDVNTEAFF. The CDR3 DNA reads TGTGCCAGCAGTCCCGCCGGGGACGTTAACACTGAAGCTTTCTTT. Combining the CDR3 with reference TRBV7-2 and TRBJ1-1 gives the whole variable domain GAGVSQSPSNKVTEKGKDVELRCDPISGHTALYWYRQSLGQGLEFLIYFQGNSAPDKSGLPSDRFSAERTGGSVSTLTIQRTQQEDSAVYLCASSPAGDVNTEAFFGQGTRLTVV.

This clone was seen many times. Other DNA sequences in the same sample also yield this CDR3. The J gene is TRBJ2-3, the V gene TRBV19, with D perhaps matching TRBD1 (6 bases). The germline gives CDR1 LNHDA, CDR2 SQIVND (reference sequence). The CDR3 has 13 residues. The V gene lost 6 bases and the J gene lost 4 bases, with 11 bases spanning the gap. The CDR3 protein is CASRVAGADTQYF. The CDR3 nucleotides read TGTGCCAGTAGAGTAGCAGGGGCAGATACGCAGTATTTT.

At least ten counts were recorded for this clone. The V and J genes are TRBV15 and TRBJ2-1; D gene uncertain. The V and J ends lost 2 bases and 0 bases respectively, with 8 bases between them. In germline, CDR1 is LNHNV, CDR2 YYDKDF (reference sequence). The CDR3 consists of 15 residues. The CDR3 loop is CATSRTTSSYNEQFF. Written as DNA, the CDR3 is TGTGCCACCAGCAGAACGACAAGCTCCTACAATGAGCAGTTCTTC.

This rearrangement joins TRBV11-2 to TRBJ2-3; tentatively, D is TRBD1 or TRBD2 (5 bases each). CDR3 length: 15 residues. Trimming removed 8 bases from V and 8 bases from J, with 23 bases in between. Germline V CDR1 and CDR2: SGHAT, FQNNGV. CDR3 in amino acids: CASRLLGPIKPTQYF. In DNA form, the CDR3 reads TGTGCCAGCCGCCTGTTGGGACCTATAAAGCCTACGCAGTATTTT.

Note on this clone: The same CDR3 also results from other DNA sequences found in this sample. V and J are TRBV5-1 and TRBJ2-3; unclear D gene. CDR3 length: 12 residues. The V gene's germline CDR1 is SGHRS and CDR2 YFSETQ. Trimming pared 2 bases from V and 6 bases from J, leaving 7 bases between. The CDR3 loop reads CASSLEMDTQYF. The CDR3 nucleotides are TGCGCCAGCAGCTTAGAAATGGATACGCAGTATTTT. The whole variable domain, filled in from reference TRBV5-1 and TRBJ2-3, reads KAGVTQTPRYLIKTRGQQVTLSCSPISGHRSVSWYQQTPGQGLQFLFEYFSETQRNKGNFPGRFSGRQFSNSRSEMNVSTLELGDSALYLCASSLEMDTQYFGPGTRLTVL.